One sample yielded the 24 T cell receptor beta chains listed below, sequenced in a study of cytomegalovirus exposure and HLA in healthy donors. Profiling relied on immunoSEQ multiplex PCR, and the TCRdb table lists in-frame clones only, not all of them. The sample records about 240,000 clones, approximately 83% being singletons. Input material: PBMCs. The receptors were gathered from a woman aged 25 to 39 in good health and CMV-seropositive.

This chain joins TRBV27 and TRBJ2-1; 8 bases line up with TRBD2. The CDR3 has 15 residues. Germline assignment: CDR1 MNHEY and CDR2 SMNVEV (reference sequence). V trimming: 3 bases; J trimming: 3 bases; junction bases outside the gene matches: 4. CDR3: CASSLGLEGYNEQFF. CDR3 DNA sequence: TGTGCCAGCAGTTTGGGACTAGAAGGCTACAATGAGCAGTTCTTC.

The chain links TRBV5-1 to TRBJ1-2; D call uncertain. From germline, CDR1 is SGHRS and CDR2 YFSETQ. CDR3 size: 13 residues. The germline V and J ends were trimmed by 3 bases and 3 bases, with 9 bases remaining between them. DNA for the CDR3: TGCGCCAGCAGCTACCGGGAAGACTATGGCTACACCTTC. Its translation is CASSYREDYGYTF.

This sequence joins TRBV7-8 and TRBJ2-2, with a weak D call TRBD2 (6 bases). V lost 1 base, J lost 2 bases, and 11 bases lay in between. The CDR3 spans 16 residues. Germline lookup yields CDR1 SGHVS and CDR2 FQNEAQ. For the CDR3, the DNA is TGTGCCAGCAGCTTAGTTCCCGGGACTAACACCGGGGAGCTGTTTTTT. It is translated as CASSLVPGTNTGELFF.

The CDR3 region has the DNA TGTGCCAGCAGTTTAGCAGGGGGCCTGACAGATACGCAGTATTTT. Its translation is CASSLAGGLTDTQYF. J is TRBJ2-3 and V is TRBV28; 8 bases fit TRBD1. Germline values: CDR1 MDHEN, CDR2 SYDVKM. V trimming: 2 bases; J trimming: 3 bases; junction bases outside the gene matches: 4. CDR3 length: 15 amino acids.

As regards this clone: The same CDR3 is also encoded by other DNA sequences in this sample. This sequence joins TRBV5-1 and TRBJ2-3; D might be TRBD1 (6 bases). This CDR3 contains 15 residues. CDR1 SGHRS and CDR2 YFSETQ come from the germline V gene. Trimming removed 1 base at V and 0 bases at J, with 9 bases between. The CDR3: CASSLQGISTDTQYF. As DNA, the CDR3 is TGCGCCAGCAGCTTGCAGGGGATCAGCACAGATACGCAGTATTTT.

The rearrangement joins TRBV7-9 to TRBJ1-1; TRBD1 aligns across 8 bases. With V trimmed by 4 bases and J by 4 bases, 14 bases remained unmatched. The CDR3 is 17 amino acids. Germline V gene lookup returns CDR1 SEHNR and CDR2 FQNEAQ (reference sequence). The CDR3 region is CASSSTPATGVSTEAFF. Here the CDR3 DNA reads TGTGCCAGCAGCTCTACCCCCGCGACAGGGGTTAGCACTGAAGCTTTCTTT.

V is TRBV28 and J is TRBJ2-7; D ambiguous. This CDR3 region has 14 residues. Germline-derived CDR1 and CDR2 are MDHEN and SYDVKM. V shed 2 bases and J shed 2 bases, with 10 bases lying between them. The CDR3 spells CASSLASLPYEQYF. The CDR3 nucleotides read TGTGCCAGCAGTTTAGCTAGTCTACCCTACGAGCAGTACTTC.

The J gene is TRBJ2-2, the V gene TRBV28; 9 positions match TRBD2. The CDR3 loop spans 14 amino acids. V gave up 5 bases and J gave up 6 bases; unmatched junction bases: 4. CDR1 and CDR2 (germline): MDHEN, SYDVKM. CDR3 amino acids: CASSNSGRSGELFF. CDR3 nucleotides: TGTGCCAGCAGTAATAGCGGGAGATCCGGGGAGCTGTTTTTT.

V usage is TRBV7-9 and J usage is TRBJ2-7, with a weak D call TRBD1 (6 bases). Germline CDR1 and CDR2: SEHNR and FQNEAQ (reference sequence). Between the trimmed V and J ends, which lost 5 bases and 5 bases, there was a span of 10 bases. CDR3 length: 12 amino acids. The CDR3 here is CASSDRSDEQYF. CDR3 nucleotide sequence: TGTGCCAGCAGCGACAGGTCGGACGAGCAGTACTTC. The full variable domain, with the rest looked up from reference TRBV7-9 and TRBJ2-7, is DTGVSQNPRHKITKRGQNVTFRCDPISEHNRLYWYRQTLGQGPEFLTYFQNEAQLEKSRLLSDRFSAERPKGSFSTLEIQRTEQGDSAMYLCASSDRSDEQYFGPGTRLTVT.

The gene calls are TRBV14 and TRBJ2-7, with D tentatively TRBD1 (5 bases). V gave up 1 base and J gave up 2 bases, with 15 bases separating them. Germline CDR1 reads SGHDN; CDR2 reads FVKESK. This CDR3 is 16 amino acids long. The DNA of the CDR3 is TGTGCCAGCAGCCAAGCTCAGGGAAGACACCCCTACGAGCAGTACTTC. Translation: CASSQAQGRHPYEQYF.

The gene calls are TRBV21-1 and TRBJ2-7; TRBD1, the D gene given by the table, was not confirmed from the DNA. TRBV21-1 is a pseudogene. The CDR3 has 17 residues. CDR3 region: CASSKGEGWDRGLEQYF. CDR3 sequence (DNA): TGTGCCAGCAGCAAGGGAGAAGGTTGGGACAGGGGGCTCGAGCAGTACTTC.

The V gene is TRBV27, the J gene TRBJ1-2; 7 nucleotides match TRBD1. From germline, CDR1 is MNHEY and CDR2 SMNVEV (reference sequence). With 6 bases clipped from V and 8 bases from J, the junction kept 6 bases outside the gene matches. The CDR3 is made up of 12 amino acids. The DNA of the CDR3 is TGTGCCAGCAGCGTAGGGGGCAAAGGCTACACCTTC. Its protein product is CASSVGGKGYTF.

This chain connects TRBV19 to TRBJ1-4, with 7 bases matching TRBD1. The V gene's germline CDR1 is LNHDA and CDR2 SQIVND (reference sequence). J gave up 6 bases and V 8 bases, and 6 bases lay outside the gene matches. The length of the CDR3 is 13 residues. The CDR3 bases are TGTGCCAGTGTGGACAGGCTCTATGAAAAACTGTTTTTT. Protein: CASVDRLYEKLFF.

The chain recombines TRBV18 with TRBJ1-2; possibly TRBD1 for D (5 bases). The germline gives CDR1 KGHSH, CDR2 LQKENI. The CDR3 sequence is 14 residues long. Trimming pared 2 bases from V and 4 bases from J, leaving 11 bases between. The CDR3, as DNA: TGTGCCAGCTCACCAATGGACAACTTCTATGGCTACACCTTC. Amino acid sequence: CASSPMDNFYGYTF.

The chain couples TRBV28 to TRBJ2-7; 8 positions agree with TRBD2. V gave up 3 bases and J gave up 0 bases; unmatched junction bases: 16. The CDR3 length is 19 residues. Germline V lookup: CDR1 MDHEN, CDR2 SYDVKM. The CDR3 loop reads CASSFPHPTSGISSYEQYF. The DNA of the CDR3 is TGTGCCAGCAGTTTCCCTCACCCAACTAGCGGAATCAGCTCCTACGAGCAGTACTTC.

The table lists this clone with a count of one. The chain links TRBV28 to TRBJ2-3; TRBD2 is a possible D gene (7 bases). V lost 3 bases and J lost 3, with 10 bases in between. This CDR3 is 14 amino acids long. CDR1 MDHEN and CDR2 SYDVKM come from the germline V gene. The CDR3 DNA follows: TGTGCCAGCAGTTTGGGGGGGCAAACAGATACGCAGTATTTT. Residues: CASSLGGQTDTQYF.

The rearrangement links TRBV19 to TRBJ2-7; TRBD2 is a possible D gene (6 bases). V lost 9 bases to trimming and J lost 2 bases, with 14 bases between them. Germline loops: CDR1 LNHDA, CDR2 SQIVND (reference sequence). The CDR3 runs 13 residues. The CDR3 here is CASRSGGTYEQYF. Written as DNA, the CDR3 is TGTGCCAGCCGTTCCGGCGGGACCTACGAGCAGTACTTC.

Turning to this clone: The sample contains more than one DNA sequence encoding this CDR3. In DNA form, the CDR3 reads TGTGCCAGCAGCTTCCCAGGACAGCCCCAGCATTTT. It yields the protein CASSFPGQPQHF. V and J are TRBV7-9 and TRBJ1-5; D ambiguous. The CDR3 spans 12 residues. In germline, CDR1 is SEHNR, CDR2 FQNEAQ (reference sequence). V gave up 3 bases and J gave up 7 bases, with 7 bases separating them.

CDR3 bases: TGTGCCAGCCTCCCTAGCGATTACACAGATACGCAGTATTTT. It codes for CASLPSDYTDTQYF. The J gene is TRBJ2-3, the V gene TRBV28, with a weak D call TRBD2 (6 bases). This CDR3 is 14 amino acids long. Germline V gene data show CDR1 as MDHEN and CDR2 as SYDVKM. V shed 8 bases and J shed 2 bases, with 14 bases lying between them.

V is TRBV7-6 and J is TRBJ2-5; 12 nucleotides agree with TRBD2. CDR3 length equals 14 residues. With V trimmed by 4 bases and J by 6 bases, 3 bases remained unmatched. Germline CDR1 reads SGHVS; CDR2 reads FNYEAQ. CDR3 amino acids: CASSSGLAGKTQYF. The CDR3 nucleotides are TGTGCCAGCAGCTCAGGACTAGCGGGGAAGACCCAGTACTTC. Filled out from reference TRBV7-6 and TRBJ2-5, the complete variable domain reads GAGVSQSPRYKVTKRGQDVALRCDPISGHVSLYWYRQALGQGPEFLTYFNYEAQQDKSGLPNDRFSAERPEGSISTLTIQRTEQRDSAMYRCASSSGLAGKTQYFGPGTRLLVL.

CDR3 nucleotide sequence: TGTGCCAGCAATCTCGGCTCTGGAAACACCATATATTTT. It encodes CASNLGSGNTIYF. The chain combines TRBV6-5 with TRBJ1-3; D not certain. Per germline, CDR1 MNHEY and CDR2 SVGAGI. V lost 7 bases and J lost 0, with 7 bases in between. This CDR3 is 13 amino acids long.

This chain uses TRBV10-3 with TRBJ2-3, with D possibly being TRBD1 (6 bases). V lost 4 bases, J lost 1 base, and 15 bases lay in between. The CDR3 extends over 16 amino acids. Per the germline V gene, CDR1 is ENHRY and CDR2 is SYGVKD. The CDR3 here is CAISAGEIARTDTQYF. The CDR3 DNA reads as TGTGCCATCAGTGCAGGGGAAATCGCCCGCACAGATACGCAGTATTTT.

V gene TRBV30 combines with J gene TRBJ2-7; D gene ambiguous. Germline V gene data show CDR1 as GTSNPN and CDR2 as SVGIG (reference sequence). CDR3 size: 14 residues. Trimming took 4 bases from V and 0 from J, leaving 13 bases between them. CDR3 amino acids: CAWNSGDISYEQYF. The CDR3 DNA sequence: TGTGCCTGGAACTCAGGTGATATCTCCTACGAGCAGTACTTC.

The chain links TRBV11-2 to TRBJ1-1; tentative D call: TRBD1 (5 bases). V was trimmed by 6 bases and J by 4 bases, leaving 15 bases between them. The CDR3 consists of 14 residues. Looked up from germline, CDR1 is SGHAT and CDR2 is FQNNGV. The CDR3 DNA reads as TGTGCCAGCAGTCAAAGTCAGGGTTTCACTGAAGCTTTCTTT. This encodes CASSQSQGFTEAFF.